The entry below gives a single T cell receptor beta chain sequence along with its context. Its antigen is unidentified. Germline lookup yields CDR1 MGHRA and CDR2 YSYEKL. This CDR3 is 13 amino acids long. With 3 bases removed from V and 8 bases from J, the gap between germline ends came to 10 bases. The sample originates from a study of OX40 agonist ivuxolimab in advanced cancers. Study in general: Three dose-escalation patients had partial responses: one with hepatocellular carcinoma and two with cutaneous melanoma.

Some clones are missing from TCRdb's copy, which holds only in-frame ones; the method was immunoSEQ multiplex PCR. The sample carries 85,000 or so clones, just over 85% recorded once. Study outcomes and limitations: CD8+ T cells (on average) carried more expanded clones than CD4+ T cells. Both blood CD4+ and CD8+ T cells showed clonal growth by week 6 at 0.1 to 3.0 mg/kg.

Patients were ineligible given autoimmune disease history or systemic immunosuppression. The clonotype comes from an adult with an advanced solid tumor such as melanoma, head and neck, liver or kidney cancer. The chain joins TRBV4-1 to TRBJ1-4, with D tentatively TRBD1 (6 bases). Source: CD4+ or CD8+ T cells sorted from blood, taken in a trial of the OX40 agonist ivuxolimab. The CDR3 reads CASSQGAREKLFF. CDR3 in DNA: TGCGCCAGCAGCCAGGGGGCCCGGGAAAAACTGTTTTTT.